Each of the 30 T cell receptor beta chains below was sequenced from the same sample in a study of T cells expressing NK-cell markers. TCRdb reworked the 5' RACE reads into one entry per CDR3 protein, no DNA. The sample holds approximately 440,000 distinct CDR3 sequences. The material sequenced was blood T cells: a sorted CD56 or NKG2C T cell subset, CD4+ or CD8+ T cells, or bulk PBMC T cells (not recorded which). These receptors were obtained from a woman aged 50 to 60 in good health.

CDR3 in amino acids: CASSPDLYEQYF. The rearrangement uses TRBV12-3 or TRBV12-4 and TRBJ2-7. The CDR3 has 12 amino acids.

The CDR3 loop is CASSLDRANEKLFF. This chain uses TRBV7-9 with TRBJ1-4; the D call of TRBD1 rests on TCRdb alone, since no DNA is present to check it. The V gene's germline CDR1 is SEHNR and CDR2 FQNEAQ (reference sequence). This CDR3 region has 14 residues. Filled out from reference TRBV7-9 and TRBJ1-4, the complete variable domain reads DTGVSQNPRHKITKRGQNVTFRCDPISEHNRLYWYRQTLGQGPEFLTYFQNEAQLEKSRLLSDRFSAERPKGSFSTLEIQRTEQGDSAMYLCASSLDRANEKLFFGSGTQLSVL.

This rearrangement joins TRBV5-1 to TRBJ2-7. The CDR3 loop spans 15 amino acids. Germline CDR1 SGHRS, CDR2 YFSETQ. CDR3 sequence reads: CASSQPRDGAYEQYF.

The chain is built from TRBV20-1 and TRBJ1-1; there is no DNA to check the TCRdb D call of TRBD1. There are 17 residues in the CDR3. The V gene's germline CDR1 is DFQATT and CDR2 SNEGSKA (reference sequence). CDR3: CSANPGGALIGDTEAFF.

The chain uses TRBV29-1 and TRBJ1-3. Germline V gene sequence: CDR1 SQVTM, CDR2 ANQGSEA. The CDR3 is 13 residues long. CDR3 loop: CSVVGGSGNTIYF.

J is TRBJ2-5 and V is TRBV20-1; TCRdb's D call of TRBD1 is untestable without DNA. The CDR3 runs 14 residues. CDR1 and CDR2 from the germline V gene are DFQATT and SNEGSKA (reference sequence). CDR3: CSAPLRQDQETQYF.

The chain is built from TRBV29-1 and TRBJ1-4. The germline V gene has CDR1 SQVTM and CDR2 ANQGSEA. CDR3 length: 13 amino acids. CDR3: CSVAYRNYEKLFF.

The chain has TRBV29-1 and TRBJ2-7; TCRdb picks TRBD1, but there is no DNA to check that call. From germline, CDR1 is SQVTM and CDR2 ANQGSEA. The CDR3 extends over 14 amino acids. The CDR3: CSVRIARASYEQYF.

The V call is TRBV5-1, the J call TRBJ1-1. From germline, CDR1 is SGHRS and CDR2 YFSETQ. CDR3 length: 13 residues. CDR3 protein: CASSRTENTEAFF.

This sequence joins TRBV12-3 or TRBV12-4 and TRBJ1-2; TCRdb selects TRBD1, and the lack of DNA leaves this call unchecked. CDR3 length: 16 residues. CDR3 protein: CASSLQGTGLKYGYTF.

The rearrangement uses TRBV29-1 and TRBJ1-2; TCRdb's D call, TRBD1, is unchecked because there is no DNA. The CDR3 is made up of 13 amino acids. Germline values: CDR1 SQVTM, CDR2 ANQGSEA. CDR3 residues: CSARTGGAYGYTF.

The chain employs TRBV4-1 and TRBJ2-7; the D call from TCRdb, TRBD2, cannot be confirmed without DNA. The CDR3 is made up of 16 amino acids. In germline, CDR1 is MGHRA, CDR2 YSYEKL. The CDR3 reads CASSQLAGGRNYEQYF.

V and J are TRBV30 and TRBJ1-4. This CDR3 has 15 residues. Germline values: CDR1 GTSNPN, CDR2 SVGIG (reference sequence). The CDR3 reads CAWSPIGSTNEKLFF.

The chain employs TRBV11-2 and TRBJ2-7; the D call from TCRdb, TRBD1, cannot be confirmed without DNA. The CDR3 loop spans 15 amino acids. Germline loops: CDR1 SGHAT, CDR2 FQNNGV. CDR3: CASSSPLTGGFEQYF. Filled out from reference TRBV11-2 and TRBJ2-7, the complete variable domain reads EAGVAQSPRYKIIEKRQSVAFWCNPISGHATLYWYQQILGQGPKLLIQFQNNGVVDDSQLPKDRFSAERLKGVDSTLKIQPAKLEDSAVYLCASSSPLTGGFEQYFGPGTRLTVT.

V usage is TRBV4-1 and J usage is TRBJ2-7; the TRBD2 assignment by TCRdb is unverifiable without DNA. The germline V gene encodes CDR1 MGHRA and CDR2 YSYEKL. This CDR3 has 15 residues. The CDR3: CASSYSSDIDYEQYF.

This sequence joins TRBV28 and TRBJ2-5; with no DNA, the TCRdb D assignment of TRBD2 cannot be verified. CDR3 size: 14 residues. The germline V gene has CDR1 MDHEN and CDR2 SYDVKM. CDR3 region: CASRLAGPGETQYF.

V and J are TRBV20-1 and TRBJ2-1; TCRdb gives TRBD2 as the D gene, but with no DNA this cannot be confirmed. The CDR3 is 18 amino acids. Germline V gene sequence: CDR1 DFQATT, CDR2 SNEGSKA (reference sequence). This CDR3 reads CSARDRASGGGVYNEQFF.

This chain links TRBV6-5 with TRBJ1-5. The CDR3 totals 13 residues. Germline lookup yields CDR1 MNHEY and CDR2 SVGAGI. CDR3 residues: CASSYSTSQLQHF.

The V gene is TRBV30, the J gene TRBJ2-2; without DNA, the TCRdb call of TRBD1 cannot be checked. CDR1 GTSNPN and CDR2 SVGIG come from the germline V gene (reference sequence). The CDR3 totals 13 residues. The CDR3 sequence: CAWSWADGGELFF.

This chain joins TRBV30 and TRBJ1-1; without DNA, the TCRdb call of TRBD1 cannot be checked. The CDR3 loop spans 15 amino acids. Per germline, CDR1 GTSNPN and CDR2 SVGIG (reference sequence). This CDR3 reads CAWSPRGPLNTEAFF.

The chain has TRBV20-1 and TRBJ2-2. Germline assignment: CDR1 DFQATT and CDR2 SNEGSKA (reference sequence). CDR3 length: 14 residues. The CDR3 loop is CSASPPGFTGELFF.

The chain carries TRBV10-3 and TRBJ1-2. The CDR3 is made up of 12 amino acids. Germline V gives CDR1 ENHRY, CDR2 SYGVKD. The CDR3 here is CAISASGDGYTF.

The V gene is TRBV19, the J gene TRBJ2-3; as DNA is missing, the TRBD2 call by TCRdb cannot be tested. CDR3 size: 18 residues. CDR1 and CDR2 from the germline V gene are LNHDA and SQIVND (reference sequence). The CDR3 sequence: CASSTPLRLAGGIDTQYF.

The V and J genes are TRBV10-1 and TRBJ2-3. The CDR3 sequence is 14 residues long. CDR1 is WNHNN and CDR2 is SYGVQD in the germline V gene (reference sequence). The CDR3 spells CASSKTQSTDTQYF.

The rearrangement joins TRBV7-2 to TRBJ2-3. Germline loops: CDR1 SGHTA, CDR2 FQGNSA. The CDR3 totals 14 residues. The CDR3 here is CASSLDGVWDTQYF.

The chain is built from TRBV5-1 and TRBJ2-1; the TCRdb call, TRBD1, lacks DNA for checking. The germline CDR1 and CDR2 sequences are SGHRS and YFSETQ. The CDR3 is 17 residues long. CDR3 amino acids: CASSSPQGRASYNEQFF. Together with reference TRBV5-1 and TRBJ2-1, the CDR3 gives the full variable domain: KAGVTQTPRYLIKTRGQQVTLSCSPISGHRSVSWYQQTPGQGLQFLFEYFSETQRNKGNFPGRFSGRQFSNSRSEMNVSTLELGDSALYLCASSSPQGRASYNEQFFGPGTRLTVL.

This chain connects TRBV15 to TRBJ2-1; TCRdb's D call of TRBD2 is untestable without DNA. Germline V gives CDR1 LNHNV, CDR2 YYDKDF (reference sequence). The CDR3 loop spans 15 amino acids. The CDR3: CATSRAGTRYNEQFF.

The rearrangement uses TRBV13 and TRBJ1-2. This CDR3 comprises 16 residues. CDR1 and CDR2 from the germline V gene are PRHDT and FYEKMQ (reference sequence). CDR3 in amino acids: CASIPLTFPSYYGYTF.

The V gene is TRBV5-1, the J gene TRBJ2-1; TCRdb picks TRBD2, but there is no DNA to check that call. The CDR3 covers 16 residues. The germline CDR1 and CDR2 sequences are SGHRS and YFSETQ. The CDR3 sequence: CASSLAAGLGGNEQFF.

The rearrangement uses TRBV11-3 and TRBJ2-6. The CDR3 length is 16 residues. Germline lookup yields CDR1 SGHNT and CDR2 YENEEA. The CDR3 loop is CASSLAQFSGANVLTF.